Following are 19 T cell receptor beta chains from one sample sequenced in a study of OX40 agonist ivuxolimab in advanced cancers. Clones were read by immunoSEQ multiplex PCR, and TCRdb kept only the in-frame ones, dropping some. This table holds under 200,000 clones, roughly 92% found once. This specimen was CD4+ or CD8+ T cells sorted from blood, taken in a trial of the OX40 agonist ivuxolimab. Source of these receptors: an adult with an advanced solid tumor such as melanoma, head and neck, liver or kidney cancer.

This chain links TRBV18 with TRBJ1-4; D perhaps matches TRBD1 (5 bases). V was pared by 6 bases and J by 7 bases, with 18 bases between. The germline gives CDR1 KGHSH, CDR2 LQKENI. The CDR3 length is 15 residues. The CDR3 region has the DNA TGTGCCAGCTCCCCAGAGAGCAGGGCCGGTGAAAAACTGTTTTTT. Protein product: CASSPESRAGEKLFF.

The chain employs TRBV27 and TRBJ1-4; 9 bases fit TRBD1. The germline V gene encodes CDR1 MNHEY and CDR2 SMNVEV (reference sequence). The CDR3 has 16 amino acids. The J segment lost 8 bases and the V segment lost 5 bases, leaving 12 bases of the junction unmatched. This chain's CDR3 is CASSLKPGQGSEKLFF. CDR3 sequence (DNA): TGTGCCAGCAGTCTCAAACCGGGACAGGGCTCCGAAAAACTGTTTTTT.

In this sample, this clone turned up a few times. The V gene is TRBV19, the J gene TRBJ1-5; 8 bases agree with TRBD1. Germline lookup yields CDR1 LNHDA and CDR2 SQIVND (reference sequence). The CDR3 spans 13 residues. Trimming cost V 6 bases and J 7 bases; bases outside gene matches: 5. CDR3 bases: TGTGCCAGTAGGTCAGGGGGCGCGCAGCCCCAGCATTTT. Its translation: CASRSGGAQPQHF.

V usage is TRBV2 and J usage is TRBJ1-3, with a weak D call TRBD1 (5 bases). The CDR3 contains 13 residues. V lost 11 bases and J lost 0, with 11 bases in between. Germline V gene sequence: CDR1 SNHLY, CDR2 FYNNEI. The CDR3 DNA reads TGTGCCGGCATGGGGGGCTCTGGAAACACCATATATTTT. It yields the protein CAGMGGSGNTIYF.

The table lists this clone with a few counts. The J gene is TRBJ1-4, the V gene TRBV5-6; D gene uncertain. Trimming pared 6 bases from V and 2 bases from J, leaving 17 bases between. The germline gives CDR1 SGHDT, CDR2 YYEEEE. The CDR3 extends over 16 amino acids. In DNA, the CDR3 is TGTGCCAGCACGCTTGCTGGGGTCGGTACTAATGAAAAACTGTTTTTT. It yields the protein CASTLAGVGTNEKLFF.

The V and J genes are TRBV6-5 and TRBJ2-1; a possible D gene is TRBD2 (6 bases). There are 15 residues in the CDR3. Germline V gives CDR1 MNHEY, CDR2 SVGAGI. V was cut by 4 bases and J by 2 bases, with 12 bases left in between. CDR3 region: CASSWRATAYNEQFF. The CDR3 region has the DNA TGTGCCAGCAGTTGGAGGGCCACCGCCTACAATGAGCAGTTCTTC.

V gene TRBV5-1 combines with J gene TRBJ1-1; D is unresolved. Trimming stripped 0 bases from V and 7 bases from J, with 13 bases between. The CDR3 has 14 residues. The germline V gene encodes CDR1 SGHRS and CDR2 YFSETQ. The CDR3 nucleotides read TGCGCCAGCAGCTTGGAGGGCCACACTAGTGAAGCTTTCTTT. It encodes CASSLEGHTSEAFF.

The genes are TRBV5-1 and TRBJ1-1; 7 nucleotides line up with TRBD1. This CDR3 contains 13 residues. The germline V gene encodes CDR1 SGHRS and CDR2 YFSETQ. V shed 7 bases, J shed 1 base, and the junction held 4 bases outside the gene matches. Written as DNA, the CDR3 is TGCGCCAGCCGACGGACAGGGAACACTGAAGCTTTCTTT. It yields the protein CASRRTGNTEAFF.

This chain uses TRBV18 with TRBJ2-1; D unclear. CDR3 length equals 15 residues. CDR1 and CDR2 from the germline V gene are KGHSH and LQKENI. Trimming took 3 bases from V and 0 from J, leaving 9 bases between them. CDR3 loop: CASSPLGSSYNEQFF. For the CDR3, the DNA is TGTGCCAGCTCACCGCTCGGCAGCTCCTACAATGAGCAGTTCTTC.

The V and J genes are TRBV27 and TRBJ1-2; D gene unclear. The germline V gene has CDR1 MNHEY and CDR2 SMNVEV (reference sequence). V was pared by 1 base and J by 0 bases, with 9 bases between. CDR3 length: 15 amino acids. Written as DNA, the CDR3 is TGTGCCAGCAGTTTATTGCCCAGCCCTAACTATGGCTACACCTTC. As protein: CASSLLPSPNYGYTF.

This clone was recorded only once. The chain recombines TRBV7-2 with TRBJ1-2; D ambiguous. The CDR3 sequence is 13 residues long. The germline V gene encodes CDR1 SGHTA and CDR2 FQGNSA. Trimming pared 0 bases from V and 2 bases from J, leaving 4 bases between. CDR3 bases: TGTGCCAGCAGCTTAGCCGGAAACTATGGCTACACCTTC. Its protein product is CASSLAGNYGYTF.

The gene calls are TRBV10-2 and TRBJ2-5; no definite D call. Trimming stripped 5 bases from V and 2 bases from J, with 9 bases between. CDR1 is WSHSY, CDR2 SAAADI, per germline. The CDR3 spans 13 residues. CDR3 protein: CASSRARQETQYF. CDR3 coding DNA: TGCGCCAGCAGTCGGGCCCGTCAAGAGACCCAGTACTTC.

Comment on this clone: This CDR3 fails to terminate in the conserved phenylalanine or tryptophan, so it likely reflects a read error. Because the CDR3's place on the DNA is in doubt, the DNA is left out and the CDR3 is given as listed by TCRdb. The V and J genes are TRBV21-1 and TRBJ1-2. TRBV21-1 is flagged as a pseudogene. From its first to its last residue, the CDR3 has 8 amino acids. CDR3 protein: CAPPATRI.

The chain carries TRBV5-8 and TRBJ1-4, with D maybe TRBD1 (5 bases). The V gene lost 3 bases and the J gene lost 6 bases, with 15 bases spanning the gap. Per the germline V gene, CDR1 is SGHTS and CDR2 is YDEGEE. The CDR3 runs to 15 residues. CDR3 residues: CASSSRGKGDEKLFF. The CDR3 coding sequence is TGTGCCAGCAGCTCCCGAGGGAAAGGGGATGAAAAACTGTTTTTT.

The chain recombines TRBV6-5 with TRBJ1-5; possibly TRBD1 for D (5 bases). Trimming cost V 6 bases and J 1 base, with 10 bases left between them. In germline, CDR1 is MNHEY, CDR2 SVGAGI. This CDR3 spans 14 amino acids. CDR3 in DNA: TGTGCCAGCAGCCGGGACGGAAGCAATCAGCCCCAGCATTTT. Protein product: CASSRDGSNQPQHF.

V gene TRBV5-1 combines with J gene TRBJ2-5; 8 nucleotides line up with TRBD1. The CDR3 runs to 16 residues. V gave up 2 bases and J gave up 2 bases; unmatched junction bases: 8. The germline CDR1 and CDR2 sequences are SGHRS and YFSETQ. The CDR3 nucleotides are TGCGCCAGCAGCTTAACAGGGGGGAACTTTCAAGAGACCCAGTACTTC. It is translated as CASSLTGGNFQETQYF.

The V gene is TRBV11-2, the J gene TRBJ2-2, with unresolved D. Germline CDR1 reads SGHAT; CDR2 reads FQNNGV. With 6 bases removed from V and 4 bases from J, the gap between germline ends came to 18 bases. This CDR3 has 16 amino acids. The CDR3 loop reads CASRPLTRSTTGELFF. In DNA, the CDR3 is TGTGCCAGCAGGCCACTGACCCGAAGCACCACCGGGGAGCTGTTTTTT.

The V call is TRBV30, the J call TRBJ1-1, with 8 bases aligning to TRBD1. CDR1 is GTSNPN and CDR2 is SVGIG in the germline V gene (reference sequence). Trimming removed 0 bases from V and 7 bases from J; junction bases left unmatched: 16. This CDR3 contains 17 residues. CDR3 protein: CAWSVLRVGQVIYEAFF. For the CDR3, the DNA is TGTGCCTGGAGTGTACTGCGGGTGGGACAGGTGATTTATGAAGCTTTCTTT.

V usage is TRBV28 and J usage is TRBJ2-7; perhaps TRBD2 as D (7 bases). This CDR3 has 15 amino acids. Deletions cut 7 bases from V and 0 bases from J, with 16 bases between. The germline V gene has CDR1 MDHEN and CDR2 SYDVKM. Written as DNA, the CDR3 is TGTGCCAGCAACCAACGCCGGGGGGCCTCCTACGAGCAGTACTTC. Translating it yields CASNQRRGASYEQYF.